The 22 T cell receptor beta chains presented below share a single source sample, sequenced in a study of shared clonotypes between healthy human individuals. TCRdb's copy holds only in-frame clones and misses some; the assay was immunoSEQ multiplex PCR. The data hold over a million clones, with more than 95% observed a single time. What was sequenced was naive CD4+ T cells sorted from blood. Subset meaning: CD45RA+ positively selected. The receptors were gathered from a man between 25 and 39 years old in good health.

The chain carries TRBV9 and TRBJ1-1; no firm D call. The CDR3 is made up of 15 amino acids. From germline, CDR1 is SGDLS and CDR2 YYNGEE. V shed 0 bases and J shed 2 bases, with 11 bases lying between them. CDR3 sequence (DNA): TGTGCCAGCAGCGTAGAAGGCAGAAGAAACACTGAAGCTTTCTTT. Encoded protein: CASSVEGRRNTEAFF. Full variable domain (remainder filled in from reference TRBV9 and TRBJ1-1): DSGVTQTPKHLITATGQRVTLRCSPRSGDLSVYWYQQSLDQGLQFLIQYYNGEERAKGNILERFSAQQFPDLHSELNLSSLELGDSALYFCASSVEGRRNTEAFFGQGTRLTVV.

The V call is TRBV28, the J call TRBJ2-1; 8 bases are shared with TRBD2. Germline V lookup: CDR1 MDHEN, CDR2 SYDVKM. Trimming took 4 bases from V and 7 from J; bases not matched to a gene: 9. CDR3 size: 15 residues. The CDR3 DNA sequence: TGTGCCAGCAGTTCTCGGACTAGCACGGGTAATGAGCAGTTCTTC. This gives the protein CASSSRTSTGNEQFF.

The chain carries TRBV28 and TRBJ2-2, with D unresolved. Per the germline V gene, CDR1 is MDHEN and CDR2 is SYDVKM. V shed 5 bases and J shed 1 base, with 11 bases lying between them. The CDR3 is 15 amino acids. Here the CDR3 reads CASSDRTENTGELFF. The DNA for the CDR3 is TGTGCCAGCAGTGACCGGACGGAGAACACCGGGGAGCTGTTTTTT. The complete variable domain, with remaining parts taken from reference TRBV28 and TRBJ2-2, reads DVKVTQSSRYLVKRTGEKVFLECVQDMDHENMFWYRQDPGLGLRLIYFSYDVKMKEKGDIPEGYSVSREKKERFSLILESASTNQTSMYLCASSDRTENTGELFFGEGSRLTVL.

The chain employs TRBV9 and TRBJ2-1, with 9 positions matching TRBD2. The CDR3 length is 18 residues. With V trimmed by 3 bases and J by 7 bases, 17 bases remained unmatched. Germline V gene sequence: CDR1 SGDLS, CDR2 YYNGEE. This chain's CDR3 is CASSEGTSPALGINEQFF. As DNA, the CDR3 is TGTGCCAGCAGCGAAGGGACTAGCCCCGCCTTGGGAATAAATGAGCAGTTCTTC.

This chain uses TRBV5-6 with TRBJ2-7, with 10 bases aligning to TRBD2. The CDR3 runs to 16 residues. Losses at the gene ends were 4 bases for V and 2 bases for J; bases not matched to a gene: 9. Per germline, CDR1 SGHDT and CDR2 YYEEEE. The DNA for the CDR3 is TGTGCCAGCAGCCGGATCGGGACTAGCGACCCCTACGAGCAGTACTTC. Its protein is CASSRIGTSDPYEQYF.

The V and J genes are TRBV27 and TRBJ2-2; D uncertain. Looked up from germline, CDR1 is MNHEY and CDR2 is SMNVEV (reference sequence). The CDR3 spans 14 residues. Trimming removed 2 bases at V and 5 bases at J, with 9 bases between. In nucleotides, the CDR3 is TGTGCCAGCAGTTTACTTTTAAAAACCGGGGAGCTGTTTTTT. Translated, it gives CASSLLLKTGELFF.

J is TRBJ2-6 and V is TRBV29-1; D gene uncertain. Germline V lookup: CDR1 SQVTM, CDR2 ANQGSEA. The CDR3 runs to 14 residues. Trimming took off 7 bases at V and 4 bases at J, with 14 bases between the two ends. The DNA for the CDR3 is TGCAGCGCCATGGGCGGTGGCGGGGCCAACGTCCTGACTTTC. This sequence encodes CSAMGGGGANVLTF.

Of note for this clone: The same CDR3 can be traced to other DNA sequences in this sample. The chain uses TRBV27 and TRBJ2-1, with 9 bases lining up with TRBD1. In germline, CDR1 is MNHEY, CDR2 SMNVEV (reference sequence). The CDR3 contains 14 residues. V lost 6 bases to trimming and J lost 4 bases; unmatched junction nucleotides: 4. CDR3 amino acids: CASSPDRGYNEQFF. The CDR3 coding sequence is TGTGCCAGCAGCCCGGACAGGGGATACAATGAGCAGTTCTTC.

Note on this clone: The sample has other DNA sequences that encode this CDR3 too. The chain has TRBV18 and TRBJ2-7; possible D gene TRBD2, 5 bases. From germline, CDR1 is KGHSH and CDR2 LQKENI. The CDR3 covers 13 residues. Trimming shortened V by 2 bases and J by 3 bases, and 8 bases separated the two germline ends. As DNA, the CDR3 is TGTGCCAGCTCACCAAGAGGGAGCTACGAGCAGTACTTC. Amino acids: CASSPRGSYEQYF. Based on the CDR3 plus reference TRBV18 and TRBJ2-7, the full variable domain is NAGVMQNPRHLVRRRGQEARLRCSPMKGHSHVYWYRQLPEEGLKFMVYLQKENIIDESGMPKERFSAEFPKEGPSILRIQQVVRGDSAAYFCASSPRGSYEQYFGPGTRLTVT.

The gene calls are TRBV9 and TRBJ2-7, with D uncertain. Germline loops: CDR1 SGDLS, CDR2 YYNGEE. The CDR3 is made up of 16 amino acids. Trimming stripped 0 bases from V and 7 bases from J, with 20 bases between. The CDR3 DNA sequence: TGTGCCAGCAGCGTAGCCGTATCCTTTTCAACTGGGGAGCAGTACTTC. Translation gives CASSVAVSFSTGEQYF.

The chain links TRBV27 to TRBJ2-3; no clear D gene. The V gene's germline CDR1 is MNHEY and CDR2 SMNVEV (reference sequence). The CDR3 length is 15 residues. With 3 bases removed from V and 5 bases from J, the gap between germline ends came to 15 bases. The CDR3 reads CASSFLSVAQDTQYF. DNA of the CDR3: TGTGCCAGCAGTTTTCTGTCAGTGGCACAAGATACGCAGTATTTT.

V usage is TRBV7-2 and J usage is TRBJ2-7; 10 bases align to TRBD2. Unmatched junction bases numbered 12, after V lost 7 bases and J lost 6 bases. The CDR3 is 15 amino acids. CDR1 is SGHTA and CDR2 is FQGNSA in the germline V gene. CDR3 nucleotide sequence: TGTGCCAGCACCCCCTCGAGCGGGAGGGTTTCCGAGCAGTACTTC. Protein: CASTPSSGRVSEQYF.

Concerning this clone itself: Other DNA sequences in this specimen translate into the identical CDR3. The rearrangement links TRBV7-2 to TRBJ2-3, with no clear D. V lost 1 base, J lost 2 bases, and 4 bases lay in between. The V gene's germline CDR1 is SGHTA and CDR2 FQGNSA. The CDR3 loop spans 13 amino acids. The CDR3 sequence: CASSLVSTDTQYF. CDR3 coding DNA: TGTGCCAGCAGCTTAGTCTCCACAGATACGCAGTATTTT. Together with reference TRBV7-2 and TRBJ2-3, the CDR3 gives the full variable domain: GAGVSQSPSNKVTEKGKDVELRCDPISGHTALYWYRQSLGQGLEFLIYFQGNSAPDKSGLPSDRFSAERTGGSVSTLTIQRTQQEDSAVYLCASSLVSTDTQYFGPGTRLTVL.

The DNA for the CDR3 is TGTGCCAGCAGTCCCCTTGGACAGGGGGCGCGGGAGCAGTACTTC. Its translation: CASSPLGQGAREQYF. V is TRBV27 and J is TRBJ2-7; TRBD1 agrees at 11 bases. V shed 5 bases, J shed 7 bases, and the junction held 10 bases outside the gene matches. This CDR3 has 15 residues. Germline loops: CDR1 MNHEY, CDR2 SMNVEV (reference sequence).

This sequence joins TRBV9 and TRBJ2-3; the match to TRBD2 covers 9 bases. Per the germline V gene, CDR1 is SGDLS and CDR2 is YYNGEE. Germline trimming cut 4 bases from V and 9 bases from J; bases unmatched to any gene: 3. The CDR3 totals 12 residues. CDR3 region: CASSPLAGTQYF. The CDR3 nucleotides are TGTGCCAGCAGCCCCCTAGCGGGGACGCAGTATTTT. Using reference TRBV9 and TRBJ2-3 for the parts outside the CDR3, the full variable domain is DSGVTQTPKHLITATGQRVTLRCSPRSGDLSVYWYQQSLDQGLQFLIQYYNGEERAKGNILERFSAQQFPDLHSELNLSSLELGDSALYFCASSPLAGTQYFGPGTRLTVL.

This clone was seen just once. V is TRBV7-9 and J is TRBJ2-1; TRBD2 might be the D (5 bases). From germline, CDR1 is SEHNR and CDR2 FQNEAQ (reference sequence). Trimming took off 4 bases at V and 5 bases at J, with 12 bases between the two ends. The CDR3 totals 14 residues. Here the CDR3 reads CASSSEGRDNEQFF. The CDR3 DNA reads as TGTGCCAGCAGCTCAGAGGGCCGAGACAATGAGCAGTTCTTC.

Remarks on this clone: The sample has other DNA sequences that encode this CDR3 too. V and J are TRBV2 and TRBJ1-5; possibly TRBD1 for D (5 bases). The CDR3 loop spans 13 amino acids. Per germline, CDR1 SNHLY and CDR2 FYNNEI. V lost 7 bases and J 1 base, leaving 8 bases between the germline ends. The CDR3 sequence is CASIRDSNQPQHF. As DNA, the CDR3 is TGTGCCAGCATACGGGACAGCAATCAGCCCCAGCATTTT.

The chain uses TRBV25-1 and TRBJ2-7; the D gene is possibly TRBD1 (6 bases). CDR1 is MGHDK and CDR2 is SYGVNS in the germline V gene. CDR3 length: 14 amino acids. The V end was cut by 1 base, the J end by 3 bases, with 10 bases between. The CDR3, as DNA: TGTGCCAGCAGTGAATCTACAGGGTACTACGAGCAGTACTTC. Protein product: CASSESTGYYEQYF.

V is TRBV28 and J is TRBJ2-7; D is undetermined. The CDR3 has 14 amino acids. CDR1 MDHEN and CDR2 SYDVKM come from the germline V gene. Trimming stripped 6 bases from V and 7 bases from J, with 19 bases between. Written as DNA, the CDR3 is TGTGCCAGCAGCCTTGAGGACCTCCGCGGAGAGCAGTACTTC. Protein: CASSLEDLRGEQYF.

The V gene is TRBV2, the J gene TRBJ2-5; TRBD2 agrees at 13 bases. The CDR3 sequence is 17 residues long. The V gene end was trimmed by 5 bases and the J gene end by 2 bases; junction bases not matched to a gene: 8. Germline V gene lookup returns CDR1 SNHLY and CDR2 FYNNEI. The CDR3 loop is CASSRSTSGRRQETQYF. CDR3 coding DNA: TGTGCCAGCAGTAGGTCGACTAGCGGGAGGAGACAAGAGACCCAGTACTTC.

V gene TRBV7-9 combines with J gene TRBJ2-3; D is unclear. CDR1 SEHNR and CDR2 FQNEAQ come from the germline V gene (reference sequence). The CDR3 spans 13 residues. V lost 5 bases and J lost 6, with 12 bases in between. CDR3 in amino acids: CASSLAGRDTQYF. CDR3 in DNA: TGTGCCAGCAGCCTCGCCGGTCGGGATACGCAGTATTTT.

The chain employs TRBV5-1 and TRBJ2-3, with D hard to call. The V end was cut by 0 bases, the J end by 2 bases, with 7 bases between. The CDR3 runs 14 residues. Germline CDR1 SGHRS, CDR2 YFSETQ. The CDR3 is CASSLAKSTDTQYF. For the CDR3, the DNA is TGCGCCAGCAGCTTGGCTAAGTCCACAGATACGCAGTATTTT.